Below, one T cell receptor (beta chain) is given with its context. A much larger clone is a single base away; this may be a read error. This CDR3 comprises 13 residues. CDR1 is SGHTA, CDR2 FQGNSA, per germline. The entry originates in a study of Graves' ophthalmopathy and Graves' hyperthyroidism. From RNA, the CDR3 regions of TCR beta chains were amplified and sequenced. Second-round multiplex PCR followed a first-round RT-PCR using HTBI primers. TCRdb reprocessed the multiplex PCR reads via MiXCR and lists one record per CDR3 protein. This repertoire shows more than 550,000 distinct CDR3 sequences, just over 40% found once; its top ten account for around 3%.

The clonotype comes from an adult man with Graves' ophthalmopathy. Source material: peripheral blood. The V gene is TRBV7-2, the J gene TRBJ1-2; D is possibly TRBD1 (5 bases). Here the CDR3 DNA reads TGTGCCGGCAGTCGCCGGGGGTTGTATGGCTACACCTTC. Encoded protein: CAGSRRGLYGYTF.